A selection of T cell receptor beta chains follows, all from one sample in a study of blood T cell repertoires in COVID-19. The data were produced by immunoSEQ multiplex PCR, yet TCRdb's version contains in-frame clones alone and is incomplete. The sample records 250,000 to 300,000 clones, around 90% being singletons. Sequences were obtained from PBMCs or T cells enriched from blood (not recorded which). These receptors were obtained from a woman in her 40s with acute COVID-19. The CDR3 runs from the conserved cysteine through the conserved F or W. D genes are given only for firm matches.

D	V	J	CDR3	DNA
TRBD2	TRBV5-1	TRBJ2-5	CASSDGLAGRETQYF	TGCGCCAGCAGCGACGGACTAGCAGGTCGGGAGACCCAGTACTTC
NA	TRBV7-3	TRBJ2-1	CASSGGQFSYNEQFF	TGTGCCAGCAGCGGCGGACAGTTCTCCTACAATGAGCAGTTCTTC
NA	TRBV7-7	TRBJ2-1	CASSLAGGLYNEQFF	TGTGCCAGCAGCTTAGCGGGGGGGCTCTACAATGAGCAGTTCTTC
TRBD1	TRBV7-9	TRBJ2-7	CASSLDRVPYEQYF	TGTGCCAGCAGCTTGGACAGGGTCCCCTACGAGCAGTACTTC
TRBD1	TRBV11-2	TRBJ1-4	CASRTGGEKLFF	TGTGCCAGCCGGACAGGGGGTGAAAAACTGTTTTTT
TRBD2	TRBV11-2	TRBJ2-1	CASSSPRGPGLAGVQFF	TGTGCCAGCAGCTCGCCCCGAGGTCCGGGACTAGCGGGAGTGCAGTTCTTC
NA	TRBV28	TRBJ1-2	CASSLTDTNYGYTF	TGTGCCAGCAGTTTGACAGATACTAACTATGGCTACACCTTC
TRBD1	TRBV11-2	TRBJ2-2	CASSFTTGTGAGTGELFF	TGTGCCAGCAGCTTTACCACCGGGACAGGGGCCGGGACCGGGGAGCTGTTTTTT
TRBD1	TRBV5-1	TRBJ1-2	CASSLEGTGGGYTF	TGCGCCAGCAGCCTTGAGGGGACAGGCGGCGGCTACACCTTC
NA	TRBV28	TRBJ1-3	CASIPGRVSGNTIYF	TGTGCCAGCATCCCTGGCCGGGTTTCTGGAAACACCATATATTTT
NA	TRBV6-5	TRBJ2-7	CASSYSGGFSYEQYF	TGTGCCAGCAGTTACTCAGGGGGTTTCTCCTACGAGCAGTACTTC
TRBD2	TRBV4-1	TRBJ2-1	CASSRGRRNEQFF	TGCGCCAGCAGCCGCGGGAGGAGAAATGAGCAGTTCTTC
TRBD1	TRBV5-6	TRBJ2-5	CASSIPGQGAETQYF	TGTGCCAGCAGCATTCCGGGACAGGGGGCGGAGACCCAGTACTTC
TRBD1	TRBV5-1	TRBJ1-3	CASSSMAGGAFGNTIYF	TGCGCCAGCAGCTCGATGGCAGGGGGCGCGTTTGGAAACACCATATATTTT
NA	TRBV7-9	TRBJ1-6	CASSPTGYNSPLHF	TGTGCCAGCAGCCCCACAGGGTACAATTCACCCCTCCACTTT
TRBD2	TRBV2	TRBJ2-1	CASRDSGRGNEQFF	TGTGCCAGCAGGGATAGCGGGAGGGGCAATGAGCAGTTCTTC